Shown below are 30 T cell receptor beta chains from a single sample sequenced in a study of T cell repertoires in cytomegalovirus infection. Their antigens remain unidentified. MiXCR was run by TCRdb on the reads, yielding one entry per CDR3 protein. This sample has 340,000 or so distinct CDR3 sequences; approximately 25% occur once, and the top ten carry about an eighth. Sequences were derived from cultured PBMCs, sampled from culture after CMV antigen stimulation. The receptor set was obtained from a human donor in good health (CMV status not recorded). Some clones in this sample may be carry-over from other donors' samples.

This clonotype showed up just once. This chain's CDR3 is CASSWYQVGNTEAFF. The DNA for the CDR3 is TGTGCCAGCAGCTGGTATCAGGTCGGGAACACTGAAGCTTTCTTT. The chain combines TRBV7-2 with TRBJ1-1; D is undetermined. Germline CDR1 is SGHTA and CDR2 is FQGNSA. This CDR3 is 15 amino acids long. With 4 bases removed from V and 1 base from J, the gap between germline ends came to 13 bases.

Only a few counts were recorded for this clonotype. This chain connects TRBV20-1 to TRBJ2-1, with TRBD2 matching 9 bases. The CDR3 extends over 20 amino acids. Germline trimming cut 0 bases from V and 0 bases from J; bases unmatched to any gene: 15. Germline V gives CDR1 DFQATT, CDR2 SNEGSKA (reference sequence). CDR3 sequence (DNA): TGCAGTGCTAGAGATAGAAACGGGGTTCGAGCGGGAGGCTCCTACAATGAGCAGTTCTTC. This codes for CSARDRNGVRAGGSYNEQFF.

This clonotype was observed a few times. The V gene is TRBV11-2, the J gene TRBJ1-1; D is unresolved. The CDR3 sequence is 18 residues long. The germline CDR1 and CDR2 sequences are SGHAT and FQNNGV. V gave up 2 bases and J gave up 1 base, with 20 bases separating them. CDR3 sequence: CASSLTGVVLPGNTEAFF. The DNA for the CDR3 is TGTGCCAGCAGCTTAACCGGGGTTGTCCTCCCCGGGAACACTGAAGCTTTCTTT.

This clonotype was observed a few times. The chain links TRBV2 to TRBJ1-2, with 7 bases that match TRBD1. The length of the CDR3 is 13 residues. CDR1 and CDR2 (germline): SNHLY, FYNNEI. The ends lost 4 bases at V and 9 bases at J; junction bases unmatched: 8. CDR3: CASSARQGVSYTF. In nucleotides, the CDR3 is TGTGCCAGCAGTGCCCGACAGGGAGTGAGCTACACCTTC.

This clonotype was counted between two and nine times. V gene TRBV5-4 combines with J gene TRBJ2-1; D ambiguous. V lost 3 bases and J lost 5, with 12 bases in between. This CDR3 region has 14 residues. The germline V gene has CDR1 SGHNT and CDR2 YYREEE (reference sequence). The CDR3 sequence: CASSSQDPDNEQFF. CDR3 DNA: TGTGCCAGCAGCTCCCAAGACCCCGACAATGAGCAGTTCTTC.

This clonotype was observed a handful of times. The chain uses TRBV7-6 and TRBJ2-3; D is uncertain. V gave up 1 base and J gave up 6 bases, with 8 bases separating them. CDR3 length equals 13 residues. Germline-derived CDR1 and CDR2 are SGHVS and FNYEAQ. The CDR3 region is CASSLGSRDTQYF. The CDR3, as DNA: TGTGCCAGCAGCTTAGGGTCCCGGGATACGCAGTATTTT.

This clonotype turned up a few times. The genes are TRBV5-1 and TRBJ2-7; 9 nucleotides match TRBD2. This CDR3 is 15 amino acids long. The germline V gene has CDR1 SGHRS and CDR2 YFSETQ. J gave up 2 bases and V 4 bases, and 7 bases lay outside the gene matches. This CDR3 reads CASSTGTSSPYEQYF. In DNA form, the CDR3 reads TGCGCCAGCAGCACTGGGACTAGCTCTCCCTACGAGCAGTACTTC.

The V and J genes are TRBV2 and TRBJ1-4; possibly TRBD1 for D (5 bases). Trimming removed 6 bases from V and 2 bases from J, with 13 bases in between. The CDR3 totals 15 residues. Germline assignment: CDR1 SNHLY and CDR2 FYNNEI. CDR3 sequence: CASRPGDGTNEKLFF. The CDR3 DNA follows: TGTGCCAGCAGGCCTGGGGACGGGACTAATGAAAAACTGTTTTTT.

This clonotype was detected a few times. The chain couples TRBV14 to TRBJ2-1; a possible D gene is TRBD2 (6 bases). V gave up 0 bases and J gave up 4 bases, with 10 bases separating them. The germline gives CDR1 SGHDN, CDR2 FVKESK. The CDR3 totals 15 residues. In DNA, the CDR3 is TGTGCCAGCAGCCAAGATAGCGGCAGGTACAATGAGCAGTTCTTC. It is translated as CASSQDSGRYNEQFF.

This rearrangement joins TRBV3-1 to TRBJ2-7; TRBD2 matches at 8 bases. The V gene's germline CDR1 is LGHDT and CDR2 YNNKEL (reference sequence). This CDR3 has 17 amino acids. Trimming cost V 5 bases and J 4 bases; bases outside gene matches: 16. In nucleotides, the CDR3 is TGTGCCAGCAGCTACCATCGCTTAAGCGGGAGAATGTACGAGCAGTACTTC. Its protein is CASSYHRLSGRMYEQYF.

The chain uses TRBV27 and TRBJ1-5, with D hard to call. The CDR3 contains 12 residues. Germline-derived CDR1 and CDR2 are MNHEY and SMNVEV (reference sequence). V gave up 6 bases and J gave up 0 bases, with 3 bases separating them. CDR3 DNA sequence: TGTGCCAGCAGGCGTAGCAATCAGCCCCAGCATTTT. It translates to CASRRSNQPQHF.

With respect to this clonotype: At one end, the junction sequence differs from germline, possibly due to a read error. The V and J genes are TRBV7-6 and TRBJ1-1; tentative D call: TRBD1 (6 bases). The germline V gene encodes CDR1 SGHVS and CDR2 FNYEAQ. This CDR3 has 14 residues. CDR3 sequence: CTSSTGTTNTEAFF. CDR3 DNA: TGTACCAGCAGTACAGGGACAACTAACACTGAAGCTTTCTTT.

This clonotype was counted only a few times. The rearrangement joins TRBV5-1 to TRBJ2-3; tentative D call: TRBD1 (6 bases). V lost 2 bases and J 6 bases, leaving 19 bases between the germline ends. The CDR3 length is 16 residues. CDR1 SGHRS and CDR2 YFSETQ come from the germline V gene. The CDR3 DNA reads as TGCGCCAGCAGCTTACCTCTAGCAGGGGTACGGGATACGCAGTATTTT. It encodes CASSLPLAGVRDTQYF.

This clonotype was picked up a small number of times. The chain combines TRBV15 with TRBJ2-7; 13 bases agree with TRBD2. This CDR3 region has 13 residues. After removal of 9 bases from V and 3 bases from J, the junction contained 2 bases not matched to a gene. Per germline, CDR1 LNHNV and CDR2 YYDKDF (reference sequence). Written as DNA, the CDR3 is TGTGCCACACGGACTAGCGGGAGCTACGAGCAGTACTTC. The encoded protein is CATRTSGSYEQYF.

The chain has TRBV28 and TRBJ2-1; no firm D call. Germline V CDR1 and CDR2: MDHEN, SYDVKM. V was clipped by 5 bases and J by 12 bases, with 8 bases between them. The CDR3 extends over 10 amino acids. The CDR3 loop reads CASSRVVQFF. CDR3 bases: TGTGCCAGCAGTCGGGTTGTGCAGTTCTTC.

The chain employs TRBV19 and TRBJ1-3, with unresolved D. The CDR3 sequence is 19 residues long. Between the trimmed V and J ends, which lost 6 bases and 2 bases, there was a span of 26 bases. Germline V gene data show CDR1 as LNHDA and CDR2 as SQIVND (reference sequence). DNA for the CDR3: TGTGCCAGTAGCGAACGACATGACATCTCGGTGGTGACTGGAAACACCATATATTTT. The encoded protein is CASSERHDISVVTGNTIYF.

V and J are TRBV4-1 and TRBJ2-5; D is unclear. Trimming left V 3 bases short and J 7 bases short, with 30 bases between. Germline V gene data show CDR1 as MGHRA and CDR2 as YSYEKL. The CDR3 spans 19 residues. The DNA for the CDR3 is TGCGCCAGCAGCCATGAAATCGTCCCGACGGACCGGGCGCCAGGGACCCAGTACTTC. Translated: CASSHEIVPTDRAPGTQYF.

This clonotype was picked up many times. The chain uses TRBV7-2 and TRBJ1-2, with D perhaps TRBD1 (5 bases). The V and J ends lost 1 base and 8 bases respectively, with 14 bases between them. Germline CDR1 SGHTA, CDR2 FQGNSA. The CDR3 runs to 14 residues. The CDR3 region has the DNA TGTGCCAGCAGCTTAGTGGCGGGAGGGGACGGCTACACCTTC. Translated, it gives CASSLVAGGDGYTF.

The table lists this clonotype with a count of one. The V call is TRBV7-6, the J call TRBJ1-1; D perhaps matches TRBD1 (5 bases). V was cut by 5 bases and J by 4 bases, with 17 bases left in between. Germline CDR1 SGHVS, CDR2 FNYEAQ. The CDR3 is 15 amino acids. The CDR3 reads CASSQTALLGTEAFF. Here the CDR3 DNA reads TGTGCCAGCAGCCAGACAGCACTTTTGGGCACTGAAGCTTTCTTT.

The chain recombines TRBV15 with TRBJ1-1; no clear D. Trimming pared 3 bases from V and 1 base from J, leaving 6 bases between. This CDR3 region has 13 residues. Per germline, CDR1 LNHNV and CDR2 YYDKDF (reference sequence). CDR3 coding DNA: TGTGCCACCAGCAGGGGCTCGAACACTGAAGCTTTCTTT. It yields the protein CATSRGSNTEAFF. Filled out from reference TRBV15 and TRBJ1-1, the complete variable domain reads DAMVIQNPRYQVTQFGKPVTLSCSQTLNHNVMYWYQQKSSQAPKLLFHYYDKDFNNEADTPDNFQSRRPNTSFCFLDIRSPGLGDTAMYLCATSRGSNTEAFFGQGTRLTVV.

This clonotype came up a few times. The rearrangement links TRBV19 to TRBJ2-2; the D gene is possibly TRBD2 (5 bases). Germline values: CDR1 LNHDA, CDR2 SQIVND (reference sequence). V dropped 6 bases and J dropped 0 bases, with 8 bases sitting between them. There are 14 residues in the CDR3. The CDR3 nucleotides are TGTGCCAGTAGGTCCGGGACGAACACCGGGGAGCTGTTTTTT. It encodes CASRSGTNTGELFF.

In the case of this clonotype: One end of the junction varies from germline; a read error may be responsible. The chain employs TRBV28 and TRBJ1-2; no clear D. The CDR3 runs to 15 residues. Germline CDR1 reads MDHEN; CDR2 reads SYDVKM. The CDR3 bases are TGTGCCAGCAGTTTAAATTCGGGAACTAACTATAGCTACACCTTC. This translates into CASSLNSGTNYSYTF.

This clonotype was seen a few times. The chain combines TRBV5-4 with TRBJ2-5; D is unresolved. V was clipped by 4 bases and J by 0 bases, with 13 bases between them. This CDR3 region has 15 residues. The germline V gene encodes CDR1 SGHNT and CDR2 YYREEE (reference sequence). CDR3 amino acids: CASSPDDRYQETQYF. In DNA, the CDR3 is TGTGCCAGCAGCCCTGACGACCGGTACCAAGAGACCCAGTACTTC. Supplemented by reference TRBV5-4 and TRBJ2-5, the full variable domain reads ETGVTQSPTHLIKTRGQQVTLRCSSQSGHNTVSWYQQALGQGPQFIFQYYREEENGRGNFPPRFSGLQFPNYSSELNVNALELDDSALYLCASSPDDRYQETQYFGPGTRLLVL.

The chain uses TRBV7-2 and TRBJ1-5; a weak D match, TRBD1 (6 bases). V lost 1 base, J lost 4 bases, and 14 bases lay in between. The CDR3 sequence is 16 residues long. Germline V lookup: CDR1 SGHTA, CDR2 FQGNSA. CDR3 nucleotides: TGTGCCAGCAGCTTAGATGGGGGGGCGCGGAATCAGCCCCAGCATTTT. It translates to CASSLDGGARNQPQHF. The full variable domain, in which reference TRBV7-2 and TRBJ1-5 provide the parts outside the CDR3, is GAGVSQSPSNKVTEKGKDVELRCDPISGHTALYWYRQSLGQGLEFLIYFQGNSAPDKSGLPSDRFSAERTGGSVSTLTIQRTQQEDSAVYLCASSLDGGARNQPQHFGDGTRLSIL.

The rearrangement links TRBV18 to TRBJ1-3; unclear D gene. The V end lost 1 base, the J end lost 0 bases, and 16 bases lay between the germline ends. This CDR3 has 18 amino acids. In germline, CDR1 is KGHSH, CDR2 LQKENI. As DNA, the CDR3 is TGTGCCAGCTCACCACTTGGTCAGACCACGAGCTCTGGAAACACCATATATTTT. Protein sequence: CASSPLGQTTSSGNTIYF.

This clonotype was seen only a few times. The rearrangement links TRBV27 to TRBJ2-7; 7 bases match TRBD2. Trimming cost V 6 bases and J 5 bases; bases outside gene matches: 7. Germline assignment: CDR1 MNHEY and CDR2 SMNVEV (reference sequence). The CDR3 is 13 amino acids. CDR3 residues: CASSRGLEDEQYF. The CDR3 bases are TGTGCCAGCAGCCGAGGACTAGAGGACGAGCAGTACTTC.

This clonotype was counted many times. The chain couples TRBV18 to TRBJ1-4; D not resolved. The germline CDR1 and CDR2 sequences are KGHSH and LQKENI. The CDR3 has 14 residues. Trimming cost V 3 bases and J 6 bases, with 11 bases left between them. The CDR3 is CASSPVVGDEKLFF. In DNA, the CDR3 is TGTGCCAGCTCACCGGTGGTTGGGGATGAAAAACTGTTTTTT.

The chain uses TRBV27 and TRBJ2-1, with D possibly matching TRBD2 (6 bases). CDR1 and CDR2 from the germline V gene are MNHEY and SMNVEV (reference sequence). This CDR3 spans 15 amino acids. V was pared by 7 bases and J by 3 bases, with 16 bases between. The CDR3 loop is CASNPPGLVYNEQFF. The CDR3 bases are TGTGCCAGCAACCCACCGGGACTGGTCTACAATGAGCAGTTCTTC.

CDR3 DNA sequence: TGTGCCAGCAGTTTCCTCCCAAAGCGAGAGACCCAGTACTTC. Amino acids: CASSFLPKRETQYF. The chain is built from TRBV28 and TRBJ2-5; D unresolved. Trimming left V 3 bases short and J 4 bases short, with 12 bases between. CDR1 and CDR2 from the germline V gene are MDHEN and SYDVKM. This CDR3 comprises 14 residues.

This clonotype has at least ten counts. The rearrangement joins TRBV12-3 or TRBV12-4 to TRBJ2-1; 13 bases agree with TRBD2. V was clipped by 6 bases and J by 8 bases; unmatched bases: 7. The length of the CDR3 is 15 residues. In DNA form, the CDR3 reads TGTGCCAGCAGCCAAGGACTAGCGGGAGTCTATGAGCAGTTCTTC. It specifies CASSQGLAGVYEQFF.